The 18 T cell receptor beta chains in this list originate from one sample, sequenced in a study of cytomegalovirus exposure and HLA in healthy donors. PCR used 60 Vbeta primers and 13 Jbeta primers. Profiled with immunoSEQ multiplex PCR; TCRdb holds only in-frame clones, not every one. The table lists 150,000 to 200,000 clones, about 75% of them singletons. The sequencing sample was made of PBMCs. The receptors were sampled from a male donor in good health and CMV-seronegative.

The J gene is TRBJ2-7, the V gene TRBV5-1; TRBD1 aligns across 7 bases. The V segment lost 4 bases and the J segment 2 bases; nucleotides outside the gene matches: 9. The CDR3 covers 15 residues. Looked up from germline, CDR1 is SGHRS and CDR2 is YFSETQ. The CDR3 region has the DNA TGCGCCAGCAGCAGACCGGGACAGCGGACCTACGAGCAGTACTTC. This codes for CASSRPGQRTYEQYF.

This clone has only a few counts. The V gene is TRBV4-3, the J gene TRBJ2-1, with 8 bases identical to TRBD2. Trimming cost V 4 bases and J 7 bases; bases outside gene matches: 12. The CDR3 is 16 residues long. CDR1 is LGHNA, CDR2 YSLEER, per germline. CDR3 sequence (DNA): TGCGCCAGCAGCCGAAGGGGGGCGGGAGGACGGAATGAGCAGTTCTTC. It yields the protein CASSRRGAGGRNEQFF.

This clone was recorded a few times. The chain carries TRBV29-1 and TRBJ2-3; 11 nucleotides agree with TRBD2. V lost 7 bases to trimming and J lost 2 bases; unmatched junction nucleotides: 5. This CDR3 has 14 amino acids. Germline-derived CDR1 and CDR2 are SQVTM and ANQGSEA. For the CDR3, the DNA is TGCAGCGCTGGACTAGCGGGCTCCACAGATACGCAGTATTTT. This encodes CSAGLAGSTDTQYF.

J is TRBJ1-5 and V is TRBV6-1, with D perhaps matching TRBD1 (6 bases). Trimming removed 3 bases from V and 1 base from J, with 13 bases in between. The V gene's germline CDR1 is MNHNS and CDR2 SASEGT. The CDR3 has 16 amino acids. CDR3 DNA sequence: TGTGCCAGCAGTGACCGCGGACAGTGGAGCAATCAGCCCCAGCATTTT. It specifies CASSDRGQWSNQPQHF.

The V call is TRBV5-1, the J call TRBJ2-2; perhaps TRBD1 as D (6 bases). The CDR3 extends over 15 amino acids. V lost 4 bases to trimming and J lost 0 bases, with 10 bases between them. Germline loops: CDR1 SGHRS, CDR2 YFSETQ. The CDR3 DNA reads as TGCGCCAGCAGCCCGGACAGAGCGAACACCGGGGAGCTGTTTTTT. Protein sequence: CASSPDRANTGELFF.

This clone was counted a few times. The chain is built from TRBV5-4 and TRBJ1-5; TRBD1 matches 8 bases. The J segment lost 7 bases and the V segment lost 3 bases, leaving 9 bases of the junction unmatched. Per germline, CDR1 SGHNT and CDR2 YYREEE (reference sequence). The CDR3 has 15 amino acids. The DNA of the CDR3 is TGTGCCAGCAGCTCAAAGGACAGGGTTGAACAGCCCCAGCATTTT. Translating gives CASSSKDRVEQPQHF. Looking up the rest from reference TRBV5-4 and TRBJ1-5 gives the full variable domain: ETGVTQSPTHLIKTRGQQVTLRCSSQSGHNTVSWYQQALGQGPQFIFQYYREEENGRGNFPPRFSGLQFPNYSSELNVNALELDDSALYLCASSSKDRVEQPQHFGDGTRLSIL.

The chain recombines TRBV7-9 with TRBJ1-6; 7 bases are a match to TRBD1. Germline V gene sequence: CDR1 SEHNR, CDR2 FQNEAQ (reference sequence). The V gene end was trimmed by 5 bases and the J gene end by 7 bases; junction bases not matched to a gene: 11. This CDR3 comprises 16 residues. The CDR3 coding sequence is TGTGCCAGCAGCCTCGGACAGGAGGCAGGGAATTCACCCCTCCACTTT. Translation: CASSLGQEAGNSPLHF.

The chain is built from TRBV7-2 and TRBJ2-7; a possible D gene is TRBD1 (5 bases). Per the germline V gene, CDR1 is SGHTA and CDR2 is FQGNSA. The CDR3 is 13 amino acids. The ends were cut back, 6 bases at V and 0 bases at J, with 9 bases in the middle. CDR3 loop: CASRKDSSYEQYF. In DNA form, the CDR3 reads TGTGCCAGCAGAAAAGACAGCTCCTACGAGCAGTACTTC.

The V gene is TRBV30, the J gene TRBJ2-7; D gene unclear. This CDR3 region has 16 residues. Trimming took off 2 bases at V and 1 base at J, with 18 bases between the two ends. CDR1 is GTSNPN, CDR2 SVGIG, per germline (reference sequence). CDR3 coding DNA: TGTGCCTGGAGTTTGAATAGAGGTTTAAGGTCCTACGAGCAGTACTTC. The encoded protein is CAWSLNRGLRSYEQYF.

This sequence joins TRBV28 and TRBJ1-5; D is possibly TRBD1 (6 bases). Germline CDR1 and CDR2: MDHEN and SYDVKM. This CDR3 has 15 amino acids. Trimming left V 3 bases short and J 7 bases short, with 16 bases between. CDR3 residues: CASSLSRGVGQPQHF. For the CDR3, the DNA is TGTGCCAGCAGTTTGAGCAGGGGTGTAGGACAGCCCCAGCATTTT. Full variable domain (missing parts from reference TRBV28 and TRBJ1-5): DVKVTQSSRYLVKRTGEKVFLECVQDMDHENMFWYRQDPGLGLRLIYFSYDVKMKEKGDIPEGYSVSREKKERFSLILESASTNQTSMYLCASSLSRGVGQPQHFGDGTRLSIL.

The chain carries TRBV6-1 and TRBJ2-7; D not resolved. The CDR3 sequence is 11 residues long. Germline CDR1 reads MNHNS; CDR2 reads SASEGT. V gave up 5 bases and J gave up 4 bases, with 6 bases separating them. CDR3 sequence (DNA): TGTGCCAGCAGTTACGAGTACGAGCAGTACTTC. This encodes CASSYEYEQYF.

This clone was detected only once. The CDR3: CASSFQGNTEAFF. In DNA form, the CDR3 reads TGTGCCAGCAGCTTCCAGGGGAACACTGAAGCTTTCTTT. The rearrangement joins TRBV11-2 to TRBJ1-1; tentatively, D is TRBD1 (5 bases). Trimming pared 3 bases from V and 1 base from J, leaving 6 bases between. Germline lookup yields CDR1 SGHAT and CDR2 FQNNGV. The CDR3 is 13 amino acids.

V is TRBV5-6 and J is TRBJ2-5; 8 bases align to TRBD1. This CDR3 has 14 amino acids. CDR1 and CDR2 from the germline V gene are SGHDT and YYEEEE. Unmatched junction bases numbered 7, after V lost 2 bases and J lost 7 bases. The CDR3 DNA follows: TGTGCCAGCAGCTTCCGGGACAGGCCTATGACCCAGTACTTC. Protein: CASSFRDRPMTQYF.

This clone was counted once. The V gene is TRBV5-1, the J gene TRBJ2-1; 7 bases are a match to TRBD2. With 0 bases clipped from V and 4 bases from J, the junction kept 7 bases outside the gene matches. The CDR3 has 16 amino acids. CDR1 and CDR2 (germline): SGHRS, YFSETQ. CDR3 protein: CASSLGGGVGYNEQFF. The CDR3 bases are TGCGCCAGCAGCTTGGGTGGGGGGGTCGGATACAATGAGCAGTTCTTC. Drawing the rest from reference TRBV5-1 and TRBJ2-1, the complete variable domain is KAGVTQTPRYLIKTRGQQVTLSCSPISGHRSVSWYQQTPGQGLQFLFEYFSETQRNKGNFPGRFSGRQFSNSRSEMNVSTLELGDSALYLCASSLGGGVGYNEQFFGPGTRLTVL.

This chain links TRBV6-5 with TRBJ1-6; D is unclear. This CDR3 contains 12 residues. Germline V gene lookup returns CDR1 MNHEY and CDR2 SVGAGI. Trimming took 9 bases from V and 11 from J, leaving 14 bases between them. The CDR3 sequence: CASYSLWTPLHF. CDR3 in DNA: TGTGCCAGTTACAGCCTTTGGACACCCCTCCACTTT.

The chain has TRBV7-9 and TRBJ2-7, with D possibly matching TRBD2 (7 bases). This CDR3 has 15 residues. Trimming took off 5 bases at V and 2 bases at J, with 16 bases between the two ends. CDR1 and CDR2 from the germline V gene are SEHNR and FQNEAQ (reference sequence). DNA of the CDR3: TGTGCCAGCAGCATCTGGCGGGGGCAAACCTACGAGCAGTACTTC. This sequence encodes CASSIWRGQTYEQYF.

The chain employs TRBV14 and TRBJ2-3; 7 nucleotides match TRBD2. The CDR3 has 13 residues. The V segment lost 6 bases and the J segment 4 bases; nucleotides outside the gene matches: 4. CDR1 is SGHDN, CDR2 FVKESK, per germline. This CDR3 is CASSRAGADTQYF. For the CDR3, the DNA is TGTGCCAGCAGTAGGGCGGGGGCAGATACGCAGTATTTT.

This rearrangement joins TRBV6-1 to TRBJ1-5, with D possibly TRBD1 on 6 matching bases. The CDR3 contains 14 residues. Germline CDR1 and CDR2: MNHNS and SASEGT. Trimming pared 2 bases from V and 7 bases from J, leaving 12 bases between. The CDR3 region has the DNA TGTGCCAGCAGTGAAAATAGGGGGTTGCAGCCCCAGCATTTT. This codes for CASSENRGLQPQHF.